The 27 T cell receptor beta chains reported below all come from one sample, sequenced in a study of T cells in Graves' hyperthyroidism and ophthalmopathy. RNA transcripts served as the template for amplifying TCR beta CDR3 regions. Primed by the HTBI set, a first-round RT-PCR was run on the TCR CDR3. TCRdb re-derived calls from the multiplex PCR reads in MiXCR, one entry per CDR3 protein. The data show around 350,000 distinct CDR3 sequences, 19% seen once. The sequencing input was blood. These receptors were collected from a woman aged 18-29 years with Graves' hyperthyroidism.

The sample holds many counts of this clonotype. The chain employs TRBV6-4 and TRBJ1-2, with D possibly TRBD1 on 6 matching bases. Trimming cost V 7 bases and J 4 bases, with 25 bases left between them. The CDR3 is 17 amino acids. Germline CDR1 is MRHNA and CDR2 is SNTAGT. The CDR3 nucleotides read TGTGCCAGCACCGTTTTACAGGGAGGCATTCTTGTCTATGGCTACACCTTC. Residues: CASTVLQGGILVYGYTF.

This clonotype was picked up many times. For the CDR3, the DNA is TGTGCCAGCAGTTCTACCGACCCGATCTATGGCTACACCTTC. It is translated as CASSSTDPIYGYTF. This chain joins TRBV2 and TRBJ1-2; D unclear. Germline V gene data show CDR1 as SNHLY and CDR2 as FYNNEI. This CDR3 region has 14 residues. V was clipped by 5 bases and J by 4 bases, with 14 bases between them.

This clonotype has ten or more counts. This CDR3 is CASSDTRGVNRFPYEQYF. CDR3 in DNA: TGTGCCAGCAGTGATACGAGGGGGGTTAACAGGTTCCCCTACGAGCAGTACTTC. The chain has TRBV6-4 and TRBJ2-7; either TRBD1 or TRBD2 may supply D (6 bases each). The CDR3 runs 18 residues. Germline CDR1 is MRHNA and CDR2 is SNTAGT. V lost 3 bases and J lost 2, with 23 bases in between.

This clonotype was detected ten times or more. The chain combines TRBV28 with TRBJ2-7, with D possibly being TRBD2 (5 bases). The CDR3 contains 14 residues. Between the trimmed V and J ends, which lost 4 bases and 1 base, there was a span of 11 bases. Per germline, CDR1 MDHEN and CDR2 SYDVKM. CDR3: CASSSPGFSYEQYF. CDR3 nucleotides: TGTGCCAGCAGTTCACCGGGATTTTCCTACGAGCAGTACTTC.

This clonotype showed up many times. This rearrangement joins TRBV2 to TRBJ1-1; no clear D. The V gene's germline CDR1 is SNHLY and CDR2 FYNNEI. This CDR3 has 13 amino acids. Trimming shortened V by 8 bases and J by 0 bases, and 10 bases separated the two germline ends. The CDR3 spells CASYGGVNTEAFF. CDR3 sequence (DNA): TGTGCCAGCTATGGCGGGGTGAACACTGAAGCTTTCTTT.

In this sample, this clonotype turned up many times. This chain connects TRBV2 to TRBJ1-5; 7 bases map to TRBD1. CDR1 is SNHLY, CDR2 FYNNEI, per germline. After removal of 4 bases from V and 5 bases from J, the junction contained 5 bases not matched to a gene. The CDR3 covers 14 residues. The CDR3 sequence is CASSARGQDQPQHF. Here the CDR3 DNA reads TGTGCCAGCAGTGCTAGGGGGCAGGATCAGCCCCAGCATTTT.

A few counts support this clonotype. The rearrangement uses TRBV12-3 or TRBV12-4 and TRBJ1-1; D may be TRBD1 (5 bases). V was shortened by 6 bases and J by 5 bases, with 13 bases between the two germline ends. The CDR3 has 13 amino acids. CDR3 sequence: CASSRQGETEAFF. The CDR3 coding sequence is TGTGCCAGCAGCAGGCAGGGAGAAACTGAAGCTTTCTTT.

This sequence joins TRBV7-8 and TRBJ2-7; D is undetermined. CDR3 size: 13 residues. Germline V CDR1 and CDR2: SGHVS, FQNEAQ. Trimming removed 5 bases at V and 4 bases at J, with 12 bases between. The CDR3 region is CASSADWIYEQYF. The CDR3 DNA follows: TGTGCCAGCAGCGCTGACTGGATTTACGAGCAGTACTTC.

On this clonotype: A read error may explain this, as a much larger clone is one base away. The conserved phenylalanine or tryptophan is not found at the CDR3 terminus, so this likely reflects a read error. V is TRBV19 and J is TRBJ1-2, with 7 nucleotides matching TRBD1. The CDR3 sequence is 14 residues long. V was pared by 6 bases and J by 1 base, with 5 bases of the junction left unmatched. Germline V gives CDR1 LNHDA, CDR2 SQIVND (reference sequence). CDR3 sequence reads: CASRGTDYNYGYTL. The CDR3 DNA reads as TGTGCCAGTAGGGGGACAGATTATAACTATGGCTACACCTTG.

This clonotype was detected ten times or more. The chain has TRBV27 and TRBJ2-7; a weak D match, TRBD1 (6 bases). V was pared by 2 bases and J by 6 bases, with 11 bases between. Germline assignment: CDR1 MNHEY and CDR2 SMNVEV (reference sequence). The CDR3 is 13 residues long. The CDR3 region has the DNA TGTGCCAGCAGTTTAGTTCAGGGGTCCGAGCAGTACTTC. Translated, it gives CASSLVQGSEQYF.

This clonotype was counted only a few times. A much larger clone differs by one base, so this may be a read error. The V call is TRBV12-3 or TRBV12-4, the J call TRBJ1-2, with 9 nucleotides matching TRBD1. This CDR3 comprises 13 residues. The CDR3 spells CSSSRTGEKGYTF. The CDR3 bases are TGTTCCAGCAGCCGGACAGGGGAGAAAGGCTACACCTTC.

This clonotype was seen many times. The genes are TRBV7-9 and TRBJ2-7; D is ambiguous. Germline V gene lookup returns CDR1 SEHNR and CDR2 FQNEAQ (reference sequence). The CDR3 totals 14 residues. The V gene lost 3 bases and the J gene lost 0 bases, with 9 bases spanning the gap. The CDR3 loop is CASSFGRSSYEQYF. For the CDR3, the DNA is TGTGCCAGCAGCTTTGGGCGGAGCTCCTACGAGCAGTACTTC.

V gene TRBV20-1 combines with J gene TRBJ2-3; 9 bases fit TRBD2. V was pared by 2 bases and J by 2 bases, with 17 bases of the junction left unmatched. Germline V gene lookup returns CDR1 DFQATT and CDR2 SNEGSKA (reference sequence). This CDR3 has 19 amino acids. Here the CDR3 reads CSARSPGGRRGGVTDTQYF. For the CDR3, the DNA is TGCAGTGCTAGATCTCCGGGTGGGAGGCGGGGGGGCGTCACAGATACGCAGTATTTT.

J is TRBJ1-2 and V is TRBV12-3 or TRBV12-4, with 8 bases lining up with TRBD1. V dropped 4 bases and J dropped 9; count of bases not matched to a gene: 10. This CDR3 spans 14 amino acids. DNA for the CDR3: TGTGCCAGCAGTTCAGATTTGGACAGGGCCCGCTACACCTTC. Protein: CASSSDLDRARYTF.

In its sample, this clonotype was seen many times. CDR3 DNA: TGTGCCAGCAGTGAATCACTCTCACAAGAGACCCAGTACTTC. Translated, it gives CASSESLSQETQYF. The V gene is TRBV2, the J gene TRBJ2-5; D not resolved. The length of the CDR3 is 14 residues. Per the germline V gene, CDR1 is SNHLY and CDR2 is FYNNEI. Trimming removed 2 bases at V and 2 bases at J, with 9 bases between.

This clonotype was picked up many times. The chain's CDR3 is CASSKGQGAFQETQYF. The DNA of the CDR3 is TGTGCCAGCAGCAAAGGTCAGGGGGCGTTTCAAGAGACCCAGTACTTC. The V gene is TRBV9, the J gene TRBJ2-5, with 8 positions matching TRBD1. The germline V gene has CDR1 SGDLS and CDR2 YYNGEE. V shed 4 bases and J 2 bases; nucleotides not matched to a gene: 10. CDR3 length: 16 amino acids.

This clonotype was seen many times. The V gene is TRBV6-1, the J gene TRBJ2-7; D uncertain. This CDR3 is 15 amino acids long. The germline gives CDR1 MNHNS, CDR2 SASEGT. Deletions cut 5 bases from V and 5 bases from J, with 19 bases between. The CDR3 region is CASSQIPPELDEQYF. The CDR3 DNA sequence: TGTGCCAGCAGTCAGATCCCCCCGGAGTTGGACGAGCAGTACTTC.

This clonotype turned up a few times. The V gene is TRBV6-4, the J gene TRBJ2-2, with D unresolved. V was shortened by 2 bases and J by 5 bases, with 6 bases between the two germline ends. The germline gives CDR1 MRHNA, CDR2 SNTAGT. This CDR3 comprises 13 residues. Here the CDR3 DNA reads TGTGCCAGCAGTGACCAGCCGACCGGGGAGCTGTTTTTT. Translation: CASSDQPTGELFF.

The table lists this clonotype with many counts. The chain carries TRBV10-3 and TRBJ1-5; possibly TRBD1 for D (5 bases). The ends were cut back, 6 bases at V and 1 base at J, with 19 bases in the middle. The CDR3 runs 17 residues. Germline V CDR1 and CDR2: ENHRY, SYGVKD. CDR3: CAIRATMGLVSNQPQHF. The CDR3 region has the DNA TGTGCCATCAGGGCGACCATGGGACTAGTGAGCAATCAGCCCCAGCATTTT.

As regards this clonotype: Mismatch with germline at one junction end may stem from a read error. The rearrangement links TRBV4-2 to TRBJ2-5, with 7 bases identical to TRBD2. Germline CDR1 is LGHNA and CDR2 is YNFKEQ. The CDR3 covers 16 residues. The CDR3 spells CASSQLMGGIQETKYF. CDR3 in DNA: TGTGCCAGCAGCCAATTAATGGGGGGGATACAAGAGACCAAGTACTTC.

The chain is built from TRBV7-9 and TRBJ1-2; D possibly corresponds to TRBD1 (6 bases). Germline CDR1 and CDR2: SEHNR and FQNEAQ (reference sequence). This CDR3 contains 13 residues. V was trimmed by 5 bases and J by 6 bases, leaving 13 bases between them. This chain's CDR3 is CASSPQGFDGYTF. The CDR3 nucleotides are TGTGCCAGCAGCCCCCAGGGGTTTGATGGCTACACCTTC.

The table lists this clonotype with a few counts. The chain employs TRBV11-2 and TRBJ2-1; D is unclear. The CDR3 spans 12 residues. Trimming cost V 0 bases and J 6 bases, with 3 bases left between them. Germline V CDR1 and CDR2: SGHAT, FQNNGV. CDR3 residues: CASSLEVNEQFF. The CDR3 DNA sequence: TGTGCCAGCAGCTTAGAGGTCAATGAGCAGTTCTTC.

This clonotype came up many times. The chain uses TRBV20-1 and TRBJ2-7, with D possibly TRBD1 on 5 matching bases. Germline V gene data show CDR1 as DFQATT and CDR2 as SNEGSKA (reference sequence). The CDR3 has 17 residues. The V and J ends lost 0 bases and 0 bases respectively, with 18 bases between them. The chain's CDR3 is CSARDISADTRSYEQYF. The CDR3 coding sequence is TGCAGTGCTAGAGATATTAGTGCGGACACTCGCTCCTACGAGCAGTACTTC.

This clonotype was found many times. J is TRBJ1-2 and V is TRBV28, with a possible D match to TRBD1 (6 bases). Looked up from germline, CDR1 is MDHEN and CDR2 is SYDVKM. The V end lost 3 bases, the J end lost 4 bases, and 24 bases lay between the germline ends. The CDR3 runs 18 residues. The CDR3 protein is CASSLGGWGNKHPYGYTF. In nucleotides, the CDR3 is TGTGCCAGCAGTTTGGGGGGCTGGGGGAATAAACATCCCTATGGCTACACCTTC.

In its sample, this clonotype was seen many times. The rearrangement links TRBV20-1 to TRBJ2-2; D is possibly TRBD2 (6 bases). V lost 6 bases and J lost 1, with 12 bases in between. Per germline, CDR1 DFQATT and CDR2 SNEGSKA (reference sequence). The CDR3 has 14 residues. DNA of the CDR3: TGCAGTGCAGGGGCGGGACTGAACACCGGGGAGCTGTTTTTT. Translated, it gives CSAGAGLNTGELFF.

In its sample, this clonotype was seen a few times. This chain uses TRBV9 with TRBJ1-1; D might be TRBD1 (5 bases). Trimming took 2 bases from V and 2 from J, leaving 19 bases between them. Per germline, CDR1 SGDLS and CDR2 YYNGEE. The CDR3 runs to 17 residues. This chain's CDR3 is CASSVDPSGVLNTEAFF. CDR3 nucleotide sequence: TGTGCCAGCAGCGTTGATCCCTCGGGGGTTCTAAACACTGAAGCTTTCTTT.

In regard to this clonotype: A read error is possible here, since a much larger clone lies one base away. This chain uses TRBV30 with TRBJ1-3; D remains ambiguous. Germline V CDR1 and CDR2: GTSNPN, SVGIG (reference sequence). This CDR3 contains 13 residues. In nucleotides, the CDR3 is TGTGCCTGGACGCGCAGCTCTGGAAACACCATATGTTTT. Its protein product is CAWTRSSGNTICF.